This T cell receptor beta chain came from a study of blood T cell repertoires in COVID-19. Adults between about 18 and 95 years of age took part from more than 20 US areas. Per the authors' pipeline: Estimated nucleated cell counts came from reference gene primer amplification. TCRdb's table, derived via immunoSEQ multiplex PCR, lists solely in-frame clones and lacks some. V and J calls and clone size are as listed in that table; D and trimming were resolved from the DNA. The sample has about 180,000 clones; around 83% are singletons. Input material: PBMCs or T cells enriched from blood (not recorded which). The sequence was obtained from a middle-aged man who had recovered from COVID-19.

CDR3 sequence reads: CATSDRGDGYTF. CDR3 DNA: TGTGCCACCAGCGACAGGGGCGATGGCTACACCTTC. This chain uses TRBV24-1 with TRBJ1-2; 8 bases are shared with TRBD1. Germline CDR1 is KGHDR and CDR2 is SFDVKD. V lost 7 bases to trimming and J lost 6 bases; unmatched junction nucleotides: 3. The CDR3 length is 12 residues.